This record covers a single TCR beta chain. Generated by immunoSEQ multiplex PCR, the TCRdb table keeps only in-frame clones and is missing some. The sample gives 5,000 to 6,500 clones, roughly 73% of which show up once; 11% is in the top ten. The length of the CDR3 is 16 residues. Trimming cost V 1 base and J 7 bases, with 20 bases left between them. From germline, CDR1 is SGHNT and CDR2 YYREEE (reference sequence). This entry comes from a study of chemoradiotherapy in HPV16-positive cancers. In the study overall: Candidate HPV-specific T-cell clones and common TCR motifs came from functional assays in a couple of HPV16-positive patients.

The clonotype originates from a human donor with HPV-associated anogenital cancer. Sample collection was performed from a patient who underwent chemoradiotherapy. V is TRBV5-4 and J is TRBJ1-2; D is unresolved. The CDR3 DNA reads TGTGCCAGCAGCTTGTTTAGTAAGAGGGTGGGAGGTGGCTACACCTTC. Translating gives CASSLFSKRVGGGYTF. The full variable domain, in which reference TRBV5-4 and TRBJ1-2 provide the parts outside the CDR3, is ETGVTQSPTHLIKTRGQQVTLRCSSQSGHNTVSWYQQALGQGPQFIFQYYREEENGRGNFPPRFSGLQFPNYSSELNVNALELDDSALYLCASSLFSKRVGGGYTFGSGTRLTVV.